This entry lists 14 T cell receptor beta chains sequenced from one sample in a study of shared clonotypes between healthy human individuals. The method was immunoSEQ multiplex PCR; TCRdb's version includes in-frame clones alone and lacks a portion of them. The sample carries some 1 million clones, more than 65% recorded once. Sequenced input: memory CD4+ T cells sorted from blood. Described subset: CD45RA-negative fraction. The source of these receptors is a man aged 18-30 years in good health.

V and J are TRBV28 and TRBJ2-7, with a possible D match to TRBD1 (5 bases). The germline V and J ends were trimmed by 5 bases and 6 bases, with 14 bases remaining between them. Looked up from germline, CDR1 is MDHEN and CDR2 is SYDVKM. This CDR3 is 13 amino acids long. CDR3 protein: CASSPIRQSEQYF. The DNA for the CDR3 is TGTGCCAGCAGTCCTATCCGACAGTCCGAGCAGTACTTC.

The chain employs TRBV6-1 and TRBJ1-2; 9 nucleotides line up with TRBD1. J lost 0 bases, V lost 6 bases, and 5 bases had no gene match. The CDR3 runs to 15 residues. Germline CDR1 MNHNS, CDR2 SASEGT. CDR3 residues: CASRAGTGTNYGYTF. Written as DNA, the CDR3 is TGTGCCAGCAGGGCCGGGACAGGGACTAACTATGGCTACACCTTC.

About this clone: This sample includes further DNA sequences coding for the same CDR3. This chain links TRBV9 with TRBJ2-3; D is uncertain. Germline CDR1 and CDR2: SGDLS and YYNGEE. The CDR3 sequence is 14 residues long. V was cut by 0 bases and J by 0 bases, with 5 bases left in between. CDR3 sequence (DNA): TGTGCCAGCAGCGTAGAAGGCAGCACAGATACGCAGTATTTT. Its translation: CASSVEGSTDTQYF.

The J gene is TRBJ2-2, the V gene TRBV5-6, with unresolved D. This CDR3 has 16 residues. V lost 0 bases and J lost 1, with 10 bases in between. Germline CDR1 and CDR2: SGHDT and YYEEEE. The CDR3 coding sequence is TGTGCCAGCAGCTTGGAGGGCCCAGGGAACACCGGGGAGCTGTTTTTT. This translates into CASSLEGPGNTGELFF.

V is TRBV5-1 and J is TRBJ1-5, with 9 nucleotides matching TRBD1. V shed 4 bases, J shed 4 bases, and the junction held 6 bases outside the gene matches. Germline V gene data show CDR1 as SGHRS and CDR2 as YFSETQ. The CDR3 consists of 15 residues. CDR3 residues: CASSHDGQGNQPQHF. The CDR3 DNA is TGCGCCAGCAGCCACGATGGACAGGGGAATCAGCCCCAGCATTTT.

The chain couples TRBV7-4 to TRBJ1-5, with D perhaps matching TRBD1 (5 bases). Germline lookup yields CDR1 SGHVT and CDR2 SQSDAQ. Trimming removed 0 bases from V and 0 bases from J, with 18 bases in between. This CDR3 spans 19 amino acids. The CDR3 bases are TGTGCCAGCAGCTTAGCCCGGGGCACCAAGTCAGATAGCAATCAGCCCCAGCATTTT. It is translated as CASSLARGTKSDSNQPQHF. Looking up the rest from reference TRBV7-4 and TRBJ1-5 gives the full variable domain: GAGVSQSPRYKVAKRGRDVALRCDSISGHVTLYWYRQTLGQGSEVLTYSQSDAQRDKSGRPSGRFSAERPERSVSTLKIQRTEQGDSAVYLCASSLARGTKSDSNQPQHFGDGTRLSIL.

This clone was counted between two and nine times. The chain recombines TRBV11-3 with TRBJ2-1; TRBD2 is a possible D gene (5 bases). The CDR3 runs 16 residues. V was trimmed by 1 base and J by 4 bases, leaving 14 bases between them. Germline loops: CDR1 SGHNT, CDR2 YENEEA. The CDR3 bases are TGTGCCAGCAGCTTAGTTGTTAGCGAAGATTACAATGAGCAGTTCTTC. It specifies CASSLVVSEDYNEQFF.

In nucleotides, the CDR3 is TGTGCCAGCTATCCGGGACAGGCGAACACCGGGGAGCTGTTTTTT. This codes for CASYPGQANTGELFF. This sequence joins TRBV2 and TRBJ2-2, with TRBD1 identical over 8 bases. The germline V gene has CDR1 SNHLY and CDR2 FYNNEI. The CDR3 covers 15 residues. V was pared by 8 bases and J by 0 bases, with 5 bases of the junction left unmatched. Using reference TRBV2 and TRBJ2-2 for the parts outside the CDR3, the full variable domain is EPEVTQTPSHQVTQMGQEVILRCVPISNHLYFYWYRQILGQKVEFLVSFYNNEISEKSEIFDDQFSVERPDGSNFTLKIRSTKLEDSAMYFCASYPGQANTGELFFGEGSRLTVL.

V is TRBV5-1 and J is TRBJ1-4; 9 nucleotides match TRBD1. In germline, CDR1 is SGHRS, CDR2 YFSETQ. The CDR3 is made up of 13 amino acids. V trimming: 3 bases; J trimming: 13 bases; junction bases outside the gene matches: 7. This CDR3 reads CASSSGQGVPLFF. The CDR3 DNA follows: TGCGCCAGCAGCTCGGGACAGGGTGTTCCACTGTTTTTT.

The chain carries TRBV5-6 and TRBJ2-5; the D is unclear. Germline V gene sequence: CDR1 SGHDT, CDR2 YYEEEE. V was trimmed by 1 base and J by 5 bases, leaving 15 bases between them. The CDR3 consists of 15 residues. The CDR3 region has the DNA TGTGCCAGCAGCTTGTTGGCTTGGCTTGGGGAGACCCAGTACTTC. Residues: CASSLLAWLGETQYF.

The chain joins TRBV6-5 to TRBJ1-1, with TRBD1 matching over 8 bases. CDR1 MNHEY and CDR2 SVGAGI come from the germline V gene. This CDR3 has 14 residues. The J segment lost 5 bases and the V segment lost 6 bases, leaving 8 bases of the junction unmatched. CDR3 protein: CASRRGQGLTEAFF. As DNA, the CDR3 is TGTGCCAGCAGGCGAGGACAGGGTTTAACTGAAGCTTTCTTT.

The rearrangement joins TRBV30 to TRBJ1-3, with unresolved D. V was clipped by 4 bases and J by 3 bases, with 10 bases between them. The CDR3 extends over 13 amino acids. CDR1 is GTSNPN, CDR2 SVGIG, per germline (reference sequence). The CDR3 sequence: CAWNLQDGNTIYF. The CDR3 bases are TGTGCCTGGAATCTCCAAGATGGAAACACCATATATTTT.

The table lists this clone with a count of one. The chain recombines TRBV15 with TRBJ1-2; D is perhaps TRBD1 (6 bases). Germline CDR1 is LNHNV and CDR2 is YYDKDF (reference sequence). The CDR3 is made up of 15 amino acids. Trimming removed 0 bases at V and 4 bases at J, with 12 bases between. The CDR3 DNA sequence: TGTGCCACCAGCAGAGACAGGGGTTTGCGCTATGGCTACACCTTC. Translating gives CATSRDRGLRYGYTF.

The chain carries TRBV6-5 and TRBJ2-1, with D maybe TRBD2 (6 bases). Germline V gives CDR1 MNHEY, CDR2 SVGAGI. Trimming removed 2 bases from V and 5 bases from J, with 16 bases in between. The CDR3 contains 16 residues. The CDR3 bases are TGTGCCAGCAGTTACGGGTGGGGGGAAATAGACAATGAGCAGTTCTTC. Protein product: CASSYGWGEIDNEQFF.